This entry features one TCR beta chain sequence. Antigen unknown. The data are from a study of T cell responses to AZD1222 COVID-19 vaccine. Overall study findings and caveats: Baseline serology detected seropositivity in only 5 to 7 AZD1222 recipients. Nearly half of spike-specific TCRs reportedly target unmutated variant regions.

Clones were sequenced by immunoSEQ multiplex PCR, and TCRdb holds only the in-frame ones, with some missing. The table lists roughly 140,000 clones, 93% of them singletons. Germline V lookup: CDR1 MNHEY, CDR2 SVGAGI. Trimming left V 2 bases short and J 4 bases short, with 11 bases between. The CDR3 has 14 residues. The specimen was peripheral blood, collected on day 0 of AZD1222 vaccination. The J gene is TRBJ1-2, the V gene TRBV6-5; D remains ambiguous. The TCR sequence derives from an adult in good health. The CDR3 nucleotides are TGTGCCAGCAGTTACGGCAGGTCGGTCTATGGCTACACCTTC. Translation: CASSYGRSVYGYTF.